These 23 T cell receptor beta chains share one sample of origin, sequenced in a study of regulatory T cells in long-lasting Graves disease. Noted time point: newly diagnosed GD, antithyroid drugs for less than 3 months. Making the TCR library involved RNA that had been extracted from PBMCs. Arm-PCR with iRepertoire HTBI primers amplified the CDR3 regions for these TCR beta libraries. TCRdb re-analysed the multiplex PCR reads in MiXCR, keeping a single row per CDR3 protein. The sample comprises over 300,000 distinct CDR3 sequences, less than 20% of which are singletons, and 22% rests with the top ten. The sample consisted of peripheral blood mononuclear cells (PBMCs), taken at new diagnosis, from a patient treated with antithyroid drugs. These receptors were obtained from a female donor with Graves disease.

This clonotype occurred many times. The DNA is left out, because the CDR3 cannot be placed on it with certainty; the CDR3 is given as TCRdb lists it. This rearrangement joins TRBV28 to TRBJ1-1; no check of the table's D call, TRBD1, against the DNA was made. The CDR3 contains 20 residues when both ends are counted. Germline loops: CDR1 MDHEN, CDR2 SYDVKM. CDR3 protein: CASSFGAEAFFGQGTTEAFF.

This clonotype was counted ten times or more. The V and J genes are TRBV15 and TRBJ2-3; D might be TRBD2 (5 bases). Germline V CDR1 and CDR2: LNHNV, YYDKDF (reference sequence). The CDR3 runs 18 residues. Between the trimmed V and J ends, which lost 6 bases and 1 base, there was a span of 23 bases. The CDR3 region is CATSTFQIAGRGTDTQYF. The CDR3 region has the DNA TGTGCCACCAGTACATTTCAGATCGCGGGTCGGGGCACAGATACGCAGTATTTT.

This clonotype showed up just a few times. DNA for the CDR3: TGCGCCAGCAGCTTGGGACTAGACAGAGCGAACACTGAAGCTTTCTTT. It encodes CASSLGLDRANTEAFF. The rearrangement uses TRBV5-1 and TRBJ1-1, with D possibly being TRBD1 (5 bases). Germline V gene sequence: CDR1 SGHRS, CDR2 YFSETQ. V shed 0 bases and J shed 1 base, with 13 bases lying between them. The CDR3 has 16 residues. The full variable domain, rest sourced from reference TRBV5-1 and TRBJ1-1, is KAGVTQTPRYLIKTRGQQVTLSCSPISGHRSVSWYQQTPGQGLQFLFEYFSETQRNKGNFPGRFSGRQFSNSRSEMNVSTLELGDSALYLCASSLGLDRANTEAFFGQGTRLTVV.

In its sample, this clonotype was seen many times. The V call is TRBV28, the J call TRBJ2-5, with D possibly TRBD1 on 5 matching bases. This CDR3 comprises 14 residues. Trimming took off 4 bases at V and 4 bases at J, with 13 bases between the two ends. Germline V CDR1 and CDR2: MDHEN, SYDVKM. The CDR3 loop reads CASSSPRQIETQYF. The CDR3 coding sequence is TGTGCCAGCAGTTCCCCCCGACAGATAGAGACCCAGTACTTC.

This clonotype was seen ten or more times. The chain is built from TRBV24-1 and TRBJ2-1, with D perhaps being TRBD1 or TRBD2 (5 bases each). There are 15 residues in the CDR3. Trimming removed 3 bases at V and 5 bases at J, with 13 bases between. CDR1 is KGHDR, CDR2 SFDVKD, per germline. The CDR3 protein is CATSDGTVHHNEQFF. CDR3 bases: TGTGCCACCAGTGATGGGACGGTCCACCACAATGAGCAGTTCTTC.

This clonotype has just a few counts. This sequence joins TRBV5-6 and TRBJ1-2; 8 bases agree with TRBD1. Germline V CDR1 and CDR2: SGHDT, YYEEEE. This CDR3 is built from 14 residues. V dropped 0 bases and J dropped 4; count of bases not matched to a gene: 2. CDR3 in amino acids: CASSLGTGIYGYTF. In DNA form, the CDR3 reads TGTGCCAGCAGCTTGGGGACAGGGATCTATGGCTACACCTTC.

In its sample, this clonotype was seen a few times. The chain links TRBV7-9 to TRBJ1-4; D may be TRBD1 (5 bases). Germline CDR1 SEHNR, CDR2 FQNEAQ (reference sequence). CDR3 length equals 13 residues. V was clipped by 4 bases and J by 8 bases, with 11 bases between them. CDR3 sequence reads: CASSYQRGEKLFF. In DNA, the CDR3 is TGTGCCAGCAGCTATCAAAGGGGCGAAAAACTGTTTTTT.

In its sample, this clonotype was seen a few times. The rearrangement joins TRBV19 to TRBJ2-3, with 7 bases that match TRBD2. Germline V gene sequence: CDR1 LNHDA, CDR2 SQIVND (reference sequence). The ends lost 3 bases at V and 6 bases at J; junction bases unmatched: 3. CDR3 length: 13 amino acids. CDR3 in amino acids: CASSIGGRDTQYF. CDR3 DNA: TGTGCCAGTAGTATCGGGGGGAGGGATACGCAGTATTTT.

On this clonotype: A read error may be the cause here, since a much bigger clone is one base away. This chain joins TRBV3-1 and TRBJ2-1; TRBD2 matches at 10 bases. The germline V gene has CDR1 LGHDT and CDR2 YNNKEL (reference sequence). The CDR3 is 18 residues long. The CDR3 sequence is CASSQDGIAGGSYNEQLF. The CDR3 DNA reads TGTGCCAGCAGCCAAGATGGAATAGCGGGGGGCTCCTACAATGAGCAGCTCTTC.

This clonotype was picked up a small number of times. The CDR3 end shows no conserved phenylalanine or tryptophan, and so a read error is likely. This chain links TRBV25-1 with TRBJ1-2; D gene ambiguous. The CDR3 is 17 amino acids. Looked up from germline, CDR1 is MGHDK and CDR2 is SYGVNS. Trimming pared 1 base from V and 0 bases from J, leaving 15 bases between. CDR3 loop: CASSEFSITESNYGYTS. The CDR3 DNA follows: TGTGCCAGCAGTGAATTCTCCATAACCGAATCTAACTATGGCTACACCTCC.

The V gene is TRBV12-3 or TRBV12-4, the J gene TRBJ2-7, with 9 bases identical to TRBD1. Losses at the gene ends were 8 bases for V and 3 bases for J; bases not matched to a gene: 5. CDR3 size: 13 residues. CDR3 DNA: TGTGCCAGCTGCCGGGACAGGGTCTACGAGCAGTACTTC. Translated: CASCRDRVYEQYF.

This clonotype has more than one count but fewer than ten. This may come from a read error, since a much larger clone is one base off. CDR3 DNA sequence: TGTGCCAGCATGGTGGGCAGCGAAGTTTTCTTT. Its protein product is CASMVGSEVFF. The V gene is TRBV2, the J gene TRBJ1-1; D is unclear. Germline values: CDR1 SNHLY, CDR2 FYNNEI. CDR3 length: 11 residues.

This clonotype was seen many times. The V and J genes are TRBV28 and TRBJ1-5; D might be TRBD1 (5 bases). CDR1 and CDR2 from the germline V gene are MDHEN and SYDVKM. With 5 bases removed from V and 6 bases from J, the gap between germline ends came to 14 bases. The CDR3 covers 14 residues. The CDR3 DNA sequence: TGTGCCAGCAGTCGAGCAGGGTCTCGTCAGCCCCAGCATTTT. Translated: CASSRAGSRQPQHF.

This clonotype was counted at least ten times. The chain is built from TRBV29-1 and TRBJ2-5; D unresolved. Germline values: CDR1 SQVTM, CDR2 ANQGSEA. V gave up 4 bases and J gave up 1 base, with 10 bases separating them. The CDR3 contains 13 residues. The CDR3 protein is CSVALGFQETQYF. In DNA, the CDR3 is TGCAGCGTTGCCCTTGGGTTCCAAGAGACCCAGTACTTC.

There are many counts of this clonotype. This chain connects TRBV2 to TRBJ2-1; 7 bases fit TRBD2. There are 16 residues in the CDR3. The trim removed 2 bases at V and 0 bases at J, leaving 4 bases unmatched. Germline assignment: CDR1 SNHLY and CDR2 FYNNEI. This CDR3 reads CASSEMGGFSYNEQFF. CDR3 sequence (DNA): TGTGCCAGCAGTGAAATGGGGGGGTTCTCCTACAATGAGCAGTTCTTC.

Worth noting for this clonotype: A much larger clone lies one base from this, so it may be a read error. This chain links TRBV15 with TRBJ1-2; TRBD1 agrees at 7 bases. Germline-derived CDR1 and CDR2 are LNHNV and YYDKDF (reference sequence). The CDR3 spans 15 residues. DNA of the CDR3: TGTGCCACCGGCAGACGAACAGGGGCGGACTATGGCTACACCTTC. It codes for CATGRRTGADYGYTF. Supplemented by reference TRBV15 and TRBJ1-2, the full variable domain reads DAMVIQNPRYQVTQFGKPVTLSCSQTLNHNVMYWYQQKSSQAPKLLFHYYDKDFNNEADTPDNFQSRRPNTSFCFLDIRSPGLGDTAMYLCATGRRTGADYGYTFGSGTRLTVV.

This clonotype was found many times. The chain carries TRBV2 and TRBJ1-2; D gene unclear. V was pared by 0 bases and J by 4 bases, with 3 bases between. Germline CDR1 and CDR2: SNHLY and FYNNEI. There are 12 residues in the CDR3. The DNA for the CDR3 is TGTGCCAGCAGTGAAGCCCTCTATGGCTACACCTTC. This translates into CASSEALYGYTF.

V usage is TRBV6-1 and J usage is TRBJ1-5; TRBD1 matches at 7 bases. There are 13 residues in the CDR3. Germline loops: CDR1 MNHNS, CDR2 SASEGT. V shed 8 bases, J shed 4 bases, and the junction held 5 bases outside the gene matches. The CDR3 loop is CASGKQGNQPQHF. CDR3 bases: TGTGCCAGCGGTAAACAGGGGAATCAGCCCCAGCATTTT.

This clonotype showed up just a few times. J is TRBJ2-1 and V is TRBV9; 9 positions agree with TRBD1. The CDR3 is 16 amino acids. Losses at the gene ends were 3 bases for V and 9 bases for J; bases not matched to a gene: 13. Per the germline V gene, CDR1 is SGDLS and CDR2 is YYNGEE. CDR3 in amino acids: CASSAVGTGSQGEQFF. For the CDR3, the DNA is TGTGCCAGCAGCGCCGTTGGGACAGGGTCGCAGGGTGAGCAGTTCTTC. Using reference TRBV9 and TRBJ2-1 for the parts outside the CDR3, the full variable domain is DSGVTQTPKHLITATGQRVTLRCSPRSGDLSVYWYQQSLDQGLQFLIQYYNGEERAKGNILERFSAQQFPDLHSELNLSSLELGDSALYFCASSAVGTGSQGEQFFGPGTRLTVL.

A few counts support this clonotype. Without the conserved terminal phenylalanine or tryptophan, this CDR3 likely stems from a read error. J is TRBJ1-2 and V is TRBV27; TRBD1 is a possible D gene (6 bases). The CDR3 covers 15 residues. In germline, CDR1 is MNHEY, CDR2 SMNVEV (reference sequence). V lost 9 bases to trimming and J lost 4 bases, with 21 bases between them. The CDR3 DNA is TGTGCCAGTCTAAAGACCCCGGGGGCCCCCTATGGCTACACCCTC. Residues: CASLKTPGAPYGYTL.

The sample holds a few counts of this clonotype. The chain employs TRBV9 and TRBJ1-2; TRBD1 matches 8 bases. Germline V gene data show CDR1 as SGDLS and CDR2 as YYNGEE. V trimming: 3 bases; J trimming: 8 bases; junction bases outside the gene matches: 12. The CDR3 is 15 amino acids. CDR3: CASSAGQGELGGYTF. The DNA of the CDR3 is TGTGCCAGCAGCGCCGGACAGGGCGAACTGGGGGGCTACACCTTC.

This clonotype was observed many times. This rearrangement joins TRBV11-2 to TRBJ1-4; 7 bases fit TRBD1. This CDR3 region has 15 residues. Germline CDR1 is SGHAT and CDR2 is FQNNGV. The junction had 11 bases not matched to a gene; V was cut back by 5 bases and J by 8 bases. In DNA, the CDR3 is TGTGCCAGCAGCCCGACCGGGCCAGGGGGAGAAAAACTGTTTTTT. Translation gives CASSPTGPGGEKLFF.

This clonotype was observed at least ten times. V and J are TRBV11-2 and TRBJ2-7; the D gene is possibly TRBD1 (5 bases). Germline CDR1 reads SGHAT; CDR2 reads FQNNGV. This CDR3 comprises 15 residues. V was trimmed by 2 bases and J by 4 bases, leaving 15 bases between them. The chain's CDR3 is CASSLNSAGKYEQYF. The CDR3 region has the DNA TGTGCCAGCAGCTTAAATTCGGCAGGGAAATACGAGCAGTACTTC.